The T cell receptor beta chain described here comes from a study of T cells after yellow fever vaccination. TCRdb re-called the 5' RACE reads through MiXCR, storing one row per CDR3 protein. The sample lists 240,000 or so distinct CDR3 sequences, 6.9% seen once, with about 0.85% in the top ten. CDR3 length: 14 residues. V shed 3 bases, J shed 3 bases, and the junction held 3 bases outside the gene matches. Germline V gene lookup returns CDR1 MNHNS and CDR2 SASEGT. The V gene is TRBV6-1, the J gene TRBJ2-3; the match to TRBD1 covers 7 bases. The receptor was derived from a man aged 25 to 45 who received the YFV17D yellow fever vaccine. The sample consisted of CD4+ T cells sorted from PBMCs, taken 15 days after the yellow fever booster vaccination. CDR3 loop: CASSDGTVTDTQYF. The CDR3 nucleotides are TGTGCCAGCAGTGATGGGACAGTAACAGATACGCAGTATTTT.